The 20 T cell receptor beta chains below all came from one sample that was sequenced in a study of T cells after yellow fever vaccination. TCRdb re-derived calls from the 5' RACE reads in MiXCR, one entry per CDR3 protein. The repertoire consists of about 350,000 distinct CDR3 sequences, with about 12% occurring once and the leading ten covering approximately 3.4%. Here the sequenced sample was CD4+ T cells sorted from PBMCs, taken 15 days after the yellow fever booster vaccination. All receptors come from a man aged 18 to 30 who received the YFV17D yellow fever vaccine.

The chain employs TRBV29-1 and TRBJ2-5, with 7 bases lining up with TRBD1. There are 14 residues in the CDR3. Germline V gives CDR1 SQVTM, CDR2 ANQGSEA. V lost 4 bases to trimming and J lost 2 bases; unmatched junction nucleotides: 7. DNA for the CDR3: TGCAGCGTTGGCACACAGGGGTATCAAGAGACCCAGTACTTC. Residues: CSVGTQGYQETQYF.

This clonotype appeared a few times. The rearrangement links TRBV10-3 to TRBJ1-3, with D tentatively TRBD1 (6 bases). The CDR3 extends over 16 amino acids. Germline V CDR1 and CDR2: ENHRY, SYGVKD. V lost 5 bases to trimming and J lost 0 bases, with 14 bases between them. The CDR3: CAISKGQKGSGNTIYF. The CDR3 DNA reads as TGTGCCATCAGTAAAGGACAGAAGGGCTCTGGAAACACCATATATTTT.

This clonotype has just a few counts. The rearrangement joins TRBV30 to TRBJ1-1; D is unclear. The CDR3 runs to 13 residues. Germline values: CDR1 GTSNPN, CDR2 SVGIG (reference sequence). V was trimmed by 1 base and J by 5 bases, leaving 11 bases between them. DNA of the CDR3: TGTGCCTGGAGTGGAGGGTTGGGTACTGAAGCTTTCTTT. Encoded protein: CAWSGGLGTEAFF.

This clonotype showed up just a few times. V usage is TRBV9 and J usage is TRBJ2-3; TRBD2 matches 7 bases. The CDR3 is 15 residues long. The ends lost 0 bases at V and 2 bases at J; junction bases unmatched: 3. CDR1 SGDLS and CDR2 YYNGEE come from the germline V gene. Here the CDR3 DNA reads TGTGCCAGCAGCGTAGCCGGGGGGATCACAGATACGCAGTATTTT. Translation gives CASSVAGGITDTQYF.

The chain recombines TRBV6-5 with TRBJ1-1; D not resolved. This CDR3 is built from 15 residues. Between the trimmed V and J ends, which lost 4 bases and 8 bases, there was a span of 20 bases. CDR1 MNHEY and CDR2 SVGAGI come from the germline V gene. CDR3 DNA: TGTGCCAGCAGTTCCGCAGGAGGCGGCAAATCAGAAGCTTTCTTT. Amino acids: CASSSAGGGKSEAFF.

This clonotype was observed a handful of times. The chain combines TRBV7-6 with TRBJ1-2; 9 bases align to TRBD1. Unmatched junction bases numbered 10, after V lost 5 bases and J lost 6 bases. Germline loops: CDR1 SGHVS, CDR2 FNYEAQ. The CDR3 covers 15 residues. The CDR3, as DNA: TGTGCCAGCAGCCCACAACAACAGGGGGCCCATGGCTACACCTTC. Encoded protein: CASSPQQQGAHGYTF.

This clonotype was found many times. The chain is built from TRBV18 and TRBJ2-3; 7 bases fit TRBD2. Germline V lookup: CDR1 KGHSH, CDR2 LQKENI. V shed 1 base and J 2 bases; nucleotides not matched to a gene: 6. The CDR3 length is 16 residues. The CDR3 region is CASSPREAGFTDTQYF. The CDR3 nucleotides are TGTGCCAGCTCACCACGGGAAGCGGGGTTCACAGATACGCAGTATTTT.

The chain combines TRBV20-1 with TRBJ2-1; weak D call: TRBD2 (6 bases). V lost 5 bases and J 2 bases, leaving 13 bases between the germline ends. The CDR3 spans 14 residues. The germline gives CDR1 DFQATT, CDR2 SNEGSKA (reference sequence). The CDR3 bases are TGCAGTGCTCCTAGGGCGGGAACCTACAATGAGCAGTTCTTC. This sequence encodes CSAPRAGTYNEQFF.

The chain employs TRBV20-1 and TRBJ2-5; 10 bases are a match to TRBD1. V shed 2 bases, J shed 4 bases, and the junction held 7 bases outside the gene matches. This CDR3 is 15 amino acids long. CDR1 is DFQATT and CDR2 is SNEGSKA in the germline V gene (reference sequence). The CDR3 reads CSARWGQGLGETQYF. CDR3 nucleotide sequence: TGCAGTGCTAGATGGGGACAGGGGTTGGGAGAGACCCAGTACTTC.

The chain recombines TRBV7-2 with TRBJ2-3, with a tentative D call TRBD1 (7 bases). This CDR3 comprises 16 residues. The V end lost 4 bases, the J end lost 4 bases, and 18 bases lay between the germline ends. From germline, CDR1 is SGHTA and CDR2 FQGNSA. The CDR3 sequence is CASSYPGGRAADTQYF. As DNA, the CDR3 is TGTGCCAGCAGCTACCCAGGGGGGCGGGCAGCAGATACGCAGTATTTT. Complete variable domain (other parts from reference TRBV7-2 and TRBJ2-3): GAGVSQSPSNKVTEKGKDVELRCDPISGHTALYWYRQSLGQGLEFLIYFQGNSAPDKSGLPSDRFSAERTGGSVSTLTIQRTQQEDSAVYLCASSYPGGRAADTQYFGPGTRLTVL.

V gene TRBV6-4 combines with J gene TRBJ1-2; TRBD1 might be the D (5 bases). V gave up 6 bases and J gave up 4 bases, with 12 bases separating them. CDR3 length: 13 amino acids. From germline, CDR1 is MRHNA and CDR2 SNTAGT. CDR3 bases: TGTGCCAGCAGCTATTCCCAGGGCTATGGCTACACCTTC. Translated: CASSYSQGYGYTF.

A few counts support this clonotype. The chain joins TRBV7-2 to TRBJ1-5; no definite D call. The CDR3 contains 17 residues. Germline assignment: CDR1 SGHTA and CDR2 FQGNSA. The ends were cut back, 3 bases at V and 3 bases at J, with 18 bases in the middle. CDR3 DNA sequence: TGTGCCAGCAGCTTTGCGAGCTGGGTGAGGGACAATCAGCCCCAGCATTTT. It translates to CASSFASWVRDNQPQHF.

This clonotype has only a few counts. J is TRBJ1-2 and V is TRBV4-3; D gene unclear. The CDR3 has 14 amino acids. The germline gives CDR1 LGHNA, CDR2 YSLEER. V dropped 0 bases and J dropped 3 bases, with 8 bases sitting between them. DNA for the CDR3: TGCGCCAGCAGCCAAGAGTTCGGGGACTATGGCTACACCTTC. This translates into CASSQEFGDYGYTF.

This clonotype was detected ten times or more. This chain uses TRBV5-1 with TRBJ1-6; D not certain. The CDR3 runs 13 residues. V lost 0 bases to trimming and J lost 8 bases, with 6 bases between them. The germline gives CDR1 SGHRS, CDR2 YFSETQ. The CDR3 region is CASSLDTDSPLHF. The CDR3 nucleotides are TGCGCCAGCAGCTTGGATACAGATTCACCCCTCCACTTT.

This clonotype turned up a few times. In nucleotides, the CDR3 is TGTGCCACCAGCAGGGTGACAGGCTACGAGCAGTACTTC. Translated, it gives CATSRVTGYEQYF. The chain recombines TRBV15 with TRBJ2-7; weak D call: TRBD1 (6 bases). This CDR3 contains 13 residues. The germline CDR1 and CDR2 sequences are LNHNV and YYDKDF (reference sequence). The V end lost 3 bases, the J end lost 3 bases, and 9 bases lay between the germline ends.

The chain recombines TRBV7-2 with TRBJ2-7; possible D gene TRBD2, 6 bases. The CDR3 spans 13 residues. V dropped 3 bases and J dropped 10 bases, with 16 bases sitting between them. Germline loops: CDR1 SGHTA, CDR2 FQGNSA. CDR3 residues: CASSFVERAIQYF. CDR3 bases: TGTGCCAGCAGCTTCGTCGAGCGGGCTATTCAGTACTTC.

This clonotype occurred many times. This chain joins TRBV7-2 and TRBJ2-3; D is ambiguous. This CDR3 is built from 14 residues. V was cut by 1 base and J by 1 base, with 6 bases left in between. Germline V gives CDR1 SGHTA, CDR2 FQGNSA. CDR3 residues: CASSLELGTDTQYF. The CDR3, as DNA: TGTGCCAGCAGCTTAGAATTAGGCACAGATACGCAGTATTTT.

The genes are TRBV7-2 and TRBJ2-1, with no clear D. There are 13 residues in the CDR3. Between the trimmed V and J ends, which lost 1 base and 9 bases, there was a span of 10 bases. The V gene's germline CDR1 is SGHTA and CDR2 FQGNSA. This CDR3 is CASSLVVVSEQFF. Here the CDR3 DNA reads TGTGCCAGCAGCTTAGTTGTGGTTAGTGAGCAGTTCTTC.

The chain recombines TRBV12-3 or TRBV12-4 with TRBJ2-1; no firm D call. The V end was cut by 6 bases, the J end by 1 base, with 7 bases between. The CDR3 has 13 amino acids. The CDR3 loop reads CASRYLSYNEQFF. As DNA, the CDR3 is TGTGCCAGCAGGTACTTATCCTACAATGAGCAGTTCTTC.

The CDR3 nucleotides read TGCGCCAGCAGCTTGGGCACTAGCGGGTTCTACGAGCAGTACTTC. This gives the protein CASSLGTSGFYEQYF. V gene TRBV5-1 combines with J gene TRBJ2-7, with 9 bases lining up with TRBD2. The ends lost 0 bases at V and 3 bases at J; junction bases unmatched: 4. The length of the CDR3 is 15 residues. In germline, CDR1 is SGHRS, CDR2 YFSETQ.